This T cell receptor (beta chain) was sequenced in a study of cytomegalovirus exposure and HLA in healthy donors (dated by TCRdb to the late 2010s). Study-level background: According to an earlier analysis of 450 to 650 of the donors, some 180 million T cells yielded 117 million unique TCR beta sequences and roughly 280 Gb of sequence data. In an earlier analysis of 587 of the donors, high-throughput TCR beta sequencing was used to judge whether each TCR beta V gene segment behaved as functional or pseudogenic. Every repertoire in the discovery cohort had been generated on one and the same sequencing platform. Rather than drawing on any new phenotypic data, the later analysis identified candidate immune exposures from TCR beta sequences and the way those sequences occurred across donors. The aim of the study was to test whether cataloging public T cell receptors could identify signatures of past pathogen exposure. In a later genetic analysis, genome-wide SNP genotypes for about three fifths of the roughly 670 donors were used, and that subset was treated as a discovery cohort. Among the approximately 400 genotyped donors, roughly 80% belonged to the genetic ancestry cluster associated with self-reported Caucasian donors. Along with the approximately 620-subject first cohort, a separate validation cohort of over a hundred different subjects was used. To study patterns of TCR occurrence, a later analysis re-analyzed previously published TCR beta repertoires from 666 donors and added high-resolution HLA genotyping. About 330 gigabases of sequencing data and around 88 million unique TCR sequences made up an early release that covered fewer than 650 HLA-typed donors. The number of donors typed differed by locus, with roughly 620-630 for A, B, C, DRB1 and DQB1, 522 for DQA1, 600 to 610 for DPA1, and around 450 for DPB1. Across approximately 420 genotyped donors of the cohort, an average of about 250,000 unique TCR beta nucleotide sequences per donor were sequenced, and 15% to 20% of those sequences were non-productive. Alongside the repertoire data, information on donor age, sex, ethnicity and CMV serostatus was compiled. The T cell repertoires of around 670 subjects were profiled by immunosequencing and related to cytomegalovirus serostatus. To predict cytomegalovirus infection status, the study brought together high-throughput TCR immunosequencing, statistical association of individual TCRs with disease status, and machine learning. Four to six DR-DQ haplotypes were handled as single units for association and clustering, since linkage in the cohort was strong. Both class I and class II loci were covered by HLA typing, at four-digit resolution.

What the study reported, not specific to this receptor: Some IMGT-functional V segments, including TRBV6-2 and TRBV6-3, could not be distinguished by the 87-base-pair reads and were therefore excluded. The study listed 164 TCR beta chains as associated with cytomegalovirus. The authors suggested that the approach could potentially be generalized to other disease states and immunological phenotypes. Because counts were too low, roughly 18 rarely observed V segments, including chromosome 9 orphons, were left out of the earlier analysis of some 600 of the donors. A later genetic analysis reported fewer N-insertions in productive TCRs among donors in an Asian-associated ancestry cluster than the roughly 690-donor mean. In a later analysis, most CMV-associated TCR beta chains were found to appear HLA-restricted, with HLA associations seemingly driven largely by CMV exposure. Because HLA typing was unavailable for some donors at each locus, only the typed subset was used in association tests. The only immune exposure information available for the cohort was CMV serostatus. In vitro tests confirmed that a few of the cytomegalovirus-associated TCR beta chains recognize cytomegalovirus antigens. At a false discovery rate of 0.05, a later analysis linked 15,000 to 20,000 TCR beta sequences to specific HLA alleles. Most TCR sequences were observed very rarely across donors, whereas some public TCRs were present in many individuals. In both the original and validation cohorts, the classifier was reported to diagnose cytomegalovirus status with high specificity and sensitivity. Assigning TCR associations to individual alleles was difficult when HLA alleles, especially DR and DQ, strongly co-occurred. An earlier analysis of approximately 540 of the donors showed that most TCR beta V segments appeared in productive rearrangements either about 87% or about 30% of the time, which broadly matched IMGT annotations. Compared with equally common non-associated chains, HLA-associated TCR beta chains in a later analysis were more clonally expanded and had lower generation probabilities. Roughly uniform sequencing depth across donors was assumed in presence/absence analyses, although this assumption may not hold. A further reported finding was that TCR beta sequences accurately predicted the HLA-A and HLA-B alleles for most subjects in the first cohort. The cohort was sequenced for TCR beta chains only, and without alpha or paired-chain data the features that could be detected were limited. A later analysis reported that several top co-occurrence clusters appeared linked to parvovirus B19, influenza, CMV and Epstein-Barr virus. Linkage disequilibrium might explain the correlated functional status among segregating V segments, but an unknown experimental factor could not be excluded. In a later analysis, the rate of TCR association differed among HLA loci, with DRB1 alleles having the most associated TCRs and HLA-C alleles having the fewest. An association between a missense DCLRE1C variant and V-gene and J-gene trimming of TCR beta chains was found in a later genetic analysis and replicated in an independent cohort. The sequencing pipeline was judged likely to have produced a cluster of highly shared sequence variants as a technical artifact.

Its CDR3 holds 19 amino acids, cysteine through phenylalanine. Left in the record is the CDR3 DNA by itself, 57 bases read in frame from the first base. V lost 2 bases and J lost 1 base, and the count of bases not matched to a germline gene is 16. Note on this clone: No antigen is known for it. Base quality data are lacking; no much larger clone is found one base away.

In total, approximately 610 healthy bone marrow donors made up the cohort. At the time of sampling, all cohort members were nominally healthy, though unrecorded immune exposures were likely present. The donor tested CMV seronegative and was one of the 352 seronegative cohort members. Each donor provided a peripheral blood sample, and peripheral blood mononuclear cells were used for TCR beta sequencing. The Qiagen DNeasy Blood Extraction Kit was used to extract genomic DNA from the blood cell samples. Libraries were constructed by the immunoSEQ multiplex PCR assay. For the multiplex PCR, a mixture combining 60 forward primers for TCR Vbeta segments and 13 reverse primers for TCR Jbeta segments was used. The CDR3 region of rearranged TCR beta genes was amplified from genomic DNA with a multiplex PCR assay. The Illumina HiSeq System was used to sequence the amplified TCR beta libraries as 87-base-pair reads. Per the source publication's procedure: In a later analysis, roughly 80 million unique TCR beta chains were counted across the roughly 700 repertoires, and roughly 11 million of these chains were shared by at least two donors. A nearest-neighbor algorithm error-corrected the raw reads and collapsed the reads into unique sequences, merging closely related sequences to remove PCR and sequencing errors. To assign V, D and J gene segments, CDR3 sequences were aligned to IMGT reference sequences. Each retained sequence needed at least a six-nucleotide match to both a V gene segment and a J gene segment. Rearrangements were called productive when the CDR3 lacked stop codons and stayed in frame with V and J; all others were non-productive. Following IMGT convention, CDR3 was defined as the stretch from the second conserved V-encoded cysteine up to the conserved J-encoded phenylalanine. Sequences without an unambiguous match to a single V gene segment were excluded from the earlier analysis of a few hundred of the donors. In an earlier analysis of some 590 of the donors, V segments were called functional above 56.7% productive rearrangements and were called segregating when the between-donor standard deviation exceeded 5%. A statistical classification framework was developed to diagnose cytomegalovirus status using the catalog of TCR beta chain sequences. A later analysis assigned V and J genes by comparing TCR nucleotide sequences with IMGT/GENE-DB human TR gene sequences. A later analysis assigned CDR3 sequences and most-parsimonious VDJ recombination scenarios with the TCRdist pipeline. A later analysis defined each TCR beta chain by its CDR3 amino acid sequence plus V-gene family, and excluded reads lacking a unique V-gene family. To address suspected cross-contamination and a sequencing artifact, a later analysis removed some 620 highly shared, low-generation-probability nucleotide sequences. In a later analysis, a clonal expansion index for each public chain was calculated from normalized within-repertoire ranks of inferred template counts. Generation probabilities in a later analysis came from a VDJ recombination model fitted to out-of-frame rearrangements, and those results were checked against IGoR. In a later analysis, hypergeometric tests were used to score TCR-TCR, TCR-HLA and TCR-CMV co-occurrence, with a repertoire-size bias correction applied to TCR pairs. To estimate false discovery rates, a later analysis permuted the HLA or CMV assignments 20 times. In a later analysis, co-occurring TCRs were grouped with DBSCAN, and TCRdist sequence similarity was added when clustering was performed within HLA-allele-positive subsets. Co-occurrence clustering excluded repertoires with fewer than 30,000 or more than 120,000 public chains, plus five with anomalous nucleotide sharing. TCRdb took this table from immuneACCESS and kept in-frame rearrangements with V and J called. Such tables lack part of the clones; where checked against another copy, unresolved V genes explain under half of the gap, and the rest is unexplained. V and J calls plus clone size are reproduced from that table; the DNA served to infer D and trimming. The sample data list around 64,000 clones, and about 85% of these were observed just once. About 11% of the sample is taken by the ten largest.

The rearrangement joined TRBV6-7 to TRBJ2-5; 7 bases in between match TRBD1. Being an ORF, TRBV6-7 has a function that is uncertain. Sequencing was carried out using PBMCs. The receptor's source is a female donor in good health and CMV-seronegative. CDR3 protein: CASSYEMTGIGGPQETQYF. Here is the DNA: TGTGCCAGCAGTTACGAGATGACAGGGATTGGCGGGCCCCAAGAGACCCAGTACTTC.